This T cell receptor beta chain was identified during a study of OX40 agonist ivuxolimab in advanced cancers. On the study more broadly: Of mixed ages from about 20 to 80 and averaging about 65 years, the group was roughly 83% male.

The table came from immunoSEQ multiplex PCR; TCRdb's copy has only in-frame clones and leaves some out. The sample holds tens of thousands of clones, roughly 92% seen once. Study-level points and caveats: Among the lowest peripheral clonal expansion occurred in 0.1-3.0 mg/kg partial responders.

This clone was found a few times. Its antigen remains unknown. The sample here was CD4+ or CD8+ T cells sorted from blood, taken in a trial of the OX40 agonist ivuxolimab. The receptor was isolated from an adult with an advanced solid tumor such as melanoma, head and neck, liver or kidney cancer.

The CDR3 reads CASSVAAGELFF. DNA of the CDR3: TGTGCCAGCAGCGTAGCGGCCGGGGAGCTGTTTTTT. The chain carries TRBV9 and TRBJ2-2; no clear D gene. This CDR3 is 12 amino acids long. CDR1 is SGDLS and CDR2 is YYNGEE in the germline V gene. The germline V and J ends were trimmed by 0 bases and 6 bases, with 3 bases remaining between them.